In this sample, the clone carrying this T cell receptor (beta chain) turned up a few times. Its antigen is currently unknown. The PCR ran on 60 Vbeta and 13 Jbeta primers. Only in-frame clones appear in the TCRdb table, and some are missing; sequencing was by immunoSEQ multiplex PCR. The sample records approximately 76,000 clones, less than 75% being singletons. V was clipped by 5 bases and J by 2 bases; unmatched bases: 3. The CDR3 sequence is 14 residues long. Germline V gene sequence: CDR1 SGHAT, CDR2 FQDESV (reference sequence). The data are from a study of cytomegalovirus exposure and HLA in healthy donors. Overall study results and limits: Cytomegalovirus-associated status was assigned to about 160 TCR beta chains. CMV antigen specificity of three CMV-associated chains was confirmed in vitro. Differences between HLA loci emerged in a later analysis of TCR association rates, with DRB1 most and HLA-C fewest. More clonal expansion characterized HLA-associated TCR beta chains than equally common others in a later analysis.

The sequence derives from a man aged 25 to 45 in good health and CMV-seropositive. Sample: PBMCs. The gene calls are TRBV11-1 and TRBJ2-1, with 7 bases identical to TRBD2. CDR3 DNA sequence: TGTGCCAGCAGCCCTGGACTAGCCTACAATGAGCAGTTCTTC. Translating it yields CASSPGLAYNEQFF.